These 29 T cell receptor beta chains were all obtained from the same sample, sequenced in a study of shared clonotypes between healthy human individuals (TCRdb year 2020). Library prep was done by the immunoSEQ multiplex PCR assay. As stored in TCRdb, this immuneACCESS dataset retains in-frame rearrangements with V and J assigned. A fraction of the clones does not appear; measured against another copy, unresolved V genes explain less than half of the discrepancy, and the remainder lacks a known reason. This sample gives roughly 1,000,000 clones in total; 75% to 80% of them show up just once. The ten biggest clones cover under 0.6% of the sample. Sequenced material: memory CD4+ T cells from PBMCs. The cell subset or site label here, explained by the study, means: CD45RA-negative fraction. The receptors were gathered from a man aged 18 to 30 in good health. Some clones in this sample may be carry-over from other donors' samples.

The rearrangement links TRBV5-1 to TRBJ2-7, with TRBD1 matching over 9 bases. The CDR3 runs to 14 residues. Trimming took 6 bases from V and 6 from J; bases not matched to a gene: 10. Germline assignment: CDR1 SGHRS and CDR2 YFSETQ. Here the CDR3 DNA reads TGCGCCAGCACCGTTGGGACAGGGTGGGTCGAGCAGTACTTC. Translation gives CASTVGTGWVEQYF.

There are a few counts of this clone. The genes are TRBV5-1 and TRBJ1-3; a weak D match, TRBD1 (6 bases). CDR1 is SGHRS and CDR2 is YFSETQ in the germline V gene. The V end was cut by 6 bases, the J end by 4 bases, with 14 bases between. The CDR3 is 14 residues long. This chain's CDR3 is CASTPGTPGNTIYF. The CDR3 DNA is TGCGCCAGCACCCCCGGGACACCCGGAAACACCATATATTTT.

The J gene is TRBJ2-5, the V gene TRBV7-3; 11 positions agree with TRBD2. The V gene end was trimmed by 5 bases and the J gene end by 7 bases; junction bases not matched to a gene: 9. Germline CDR1 and CDR2: SGHTA and FQGTGA. The CDR3 length is 15 residues. The CDR3 sequence: CASSPLAGGVGTQYF. The CDR3 DNA reads as TGTGCCAGCAGCCCCCTAGCGGGGGGTGTAGGGACCCAGTACTTC.

The chain links TRBV7-3 to TRBJ2-1; the match to TRBD1 covers 10 bases. V shed 4 bases, J shed 9 bases, and the junction held 12 bases outside the gene matches. The germline V gene has CDR1 SGHTA and CDR2 FQGTGA. The CDR3 totals 16 residues. DNA of the CDR3: TGTGCCAGCAGCTCCAAACCCCGGACAGGGGGGATTGAGCAGTTCTTC. It translates to CASSSKPRTGGIEQFF.

This chain joins TRBV5-4 and TRBJ1-1, with TRBD1 as a possible D gene (5 bases). V was clipped by 1 base and J by 3 bases, with 10 bases between them. Germline lookup yields CDR1 SGHNT and CDR2 YYREEE (reference sequence). The CDR3 extends over 14 amino acids. The CDR3 nucleotides are TGTGCCAGCAGCTTGAGAGGGGTCTACACTGAAGCTTTCTTT. Translated: CASSLRGVYTEAFF.

In this sample, this clone turned up once. The CDR3 spells CASSPNWGSGTEAFF. The CDR3 nucleotides are TGTGCCAGCAGCCCGAACTGGGGGTCCGGGACTGAAGCTTTCTTT. This rearrangement joins TRBV11-1 to TRBJ1-1; D possibly corresponds to TRBD1 (5 bases). CDR1 is SGHAT and CDR2 is FQDESV in the germline V gene (reference sequence). V lost 5 bases to trimming and J lost 5 bases, with 18 bases between them. The CDR3 sequence is 15 residues long.

The gene calls are TRBV9 and TRBJ2-7; D gene unclear. V lost 2 bases, J lost 6 bases, and 15 bases lay in between. This CDR3 contains 14 residues. Germline CDR1 is SGDLS and CDR2 is YYNGEE. CDR3 residues: CASSVLDGSGEQYF. The CDR3 nucleotides read TGTGCCAGCAGCGTTCTGGACGGCTCTGGCGAGCAGTACTTC.

V gene TRBV4-1 combines with J gene TRBJ1-4, with TRBD1 matching 7 bases. In germline, CDR1 is MGHRA, CDR2 YSYEKL. The J segment lost 4 bases and the V segment lost 4 bases, leaving 6 bases of the junction unmatched. This CDR3 spans 15 amino acids. The CDR3 here is CASSRGTEVNEKLFF. The DNA for the CDR3 is TGCGCCAGCAGCCGTGGGACAGAAGTTAATGAAAAACTGTTTTTT.

The chain's CDR3 is CASSEWSGGPNEQFF. CDR3 DNA sequence: TGTGCCAGCAGTGAATGGTCGGGAGGGCCCAATGAGCAGTTCTTC. The gene calls are TRBV25-1 and TRBJ2-1; 8 bases align to TRBD2. V shed 1 base and J 6 bases; nucleotides not matched to a gene: 5. The CDR3 spans 15 residues. Per the germline V gene, CDR1 is MGHDK and CDR2 is SYGVNS. Together with reference TRBV25-1 and TRBJ2-1, the CDR3 gives the full variable domain: EADIYQTPRYLVIGTGKKITLECSQTMGHDKMYWYQQDPGMELHLIHYSYGVNSTEKGDLSSESTVSRIRTEHFPLTLESARPSHTSQYLCASSEWSGGPNEQFFGPGTRLTVL.

The chain has TRBV6-5 and TRBJ2-5; D is undetermined. The CDR3 covers 11 residues. The V gene lost 8 bases and the J gene lost 4 bases, with 8 bases spanning the gap. CDR1 is MNHEY and CDR2 is SVGAGI in the germline V gene. The CDR3 reads CASGWSETQYF. The CDR3 nucleotides are TGTGCCAGCGGGTGGTCAGAGACCCAGTACTTC.

The chain recombines TRBV5-1 with TRBJ2-7; 12 bases match TRBD2. Germline lookup yields CDR1 SGHRS and CDR2 YFSETQ. After removal of 0 bases from V and 9 bases from J, the junction contained 4 bases not matched to a gene. This CDR3 is built from 14 residues. The CDR3 sequence: CASSLASGRAGQYF. The CDR3 DNA is TGCGCCAGCAGCTTGGCTAGCGGGAGGGCCGGGCAGTACTTC.

The J gene is TRBJ1-2, the V gene TRBV7-2; a weak D match, TRBD1 (5 bases). This CDR3 comprises 14 residues. With 6 bases removed from V and 3 bases from J, the gap between germline ends came to 14 bases. Per the germline V gene, CDR1 is SGHTA and CDR2 is FQGNSA. CDR3: CASRQQGFHYGYTF. As DNA, the CDR3 is TGTGCCAGCAGGCAGCAGGGATTTCACTATGGCTACACCTTC.

The rearrangement uses TRBV7-3 and TRBJ2-1, with 11 nucleotides matching TRBD2. V lost 4 bases, J lost 10 bases, and 9 bases stayed unmatched. Germline CDR1 is SGHTA and CDR2 is FQGTGA. This CDR3 region has 15 residues. The CDR3 DNA follows: TGTGCCAGCAGCTCGGGGACTAGCGGCGGCCTCGAGCAGTTCTTC. Encoded protein: CASSSGTSGGLEQFF.

The genes are TRBV7-6 and TRBJ2-1; D ambiguous. Trimming pared 3 bases from V and 6 bases from J, leaving 12 bases between. The CDR3 length is 14 residues. CDR1 and CDR2 from the germline V gene are SGHVS and FNYEAQ. This CDR3 is CASSFTLEVNEQFF. CDR3 coding DNA: TGTGCCAGCAGCTTCACCCTAGAGGTCAATGAGCAGTTCTTC.

CDR3 loop: CASSRMDPNTGELFF. In nucleotides, the CDR3 is TGCGCCAGCAGTCGAATGGACCCGAACACCGGGGAGCTGTTTTTT. The chain carries TRBV5-1 and TRBJ2-2; D call uncertain. The germline gives CDR1 SGHRS, CDR2 YFSETQ. This CDR3 is built from 15 residues. V dropped 5 bases and J dropped 0 bases, with 11 bases sitting between them.

The chain carries TRBV27 and TRBJ1-1; the D gene is possibly TRBD1 (5 bases). Germline V CDR1 and CDR2: MNHEY, SMNVEV (reference sequence). This CDR3 is 15 amino acids long. Trimming took 4 bases from V and 8 from J, leaving 20 bases between them. The CDR3 sequence: CASSSILQVAREAFF. As DNA, the CDR3 is TGTGCCAGCAGTTCCATCCTACAGGTGGCCCGGGAAGCTTTCTTT.

V gene TRBV7-3 combines with J gene TRBJ2-3; D not certain. Between the trimmed V and J ends, which lost 2 bases and 0 bases, there was a span of 9 bases. This CDR3 has 15 amino acids. CDR1 is SGHTA, CDR2 FQGTGA, per germline. The CDR3 reads CASSLEDGSTDTQYF. CDR3 coding DNA: TGTGCCAGCAGCTTAGAGGACGGAAGCACAGATACGCAGTATTTT.

The V and J genes are TRBV9 and TRBJ1-1, with a weak D call TRBD1 (5 bases). With 3 bases removed from V and 0 bases from J, the gap between germline ends came to 15 bases. Germline V gives CDR1 SGDLS, CDR2 YYNGEE. CDR3 length: 16 amino acids. CDR3 amino acids: CASSAEPGPMNTEAFF. As DNA, the CDR3 is TGTGCCAGCAGCGCCGAACCGGGACCGATGAACACTGAAGCTTTCTTT.

The chain recombines TRBV7-6 with TRBJ2-7; perhaps TRBD1 as D (6 bases). Deletions cut 4 bases from V and 6 bases from J, with 19 bases between. Germline assignment: CDR1 SGHVS and CDR2 FNYEAQ. The CDR3 totals 15 residues. CDR3 residues: CASSSPGTTFFEQYF. The CDR3 coding sequence is TGTGCCAGCAGCTCCCCCGGGACAACCTTCTTCGAGCAGTACTTC.

The V gene is TRBV5-5, the J gene TRBJ2-5; the match to TRBD2 covers 9 bases. The junction had 9 bases not matched to a gene; V was cut back by 1 base and J by 5 bases. The CDR3 is 16 residues long. In germline, CDR1 is SGHKS, CDR2 YYEKEE (reference sequence). CDR3 protein: CASSLRIAGEVETQYF. As DNA, the CDR3 is TGTGCCAGCAGCTTGCGGATAGCGGGAGAGGTGGAGACCCAGTACTTC.

The V call is TRBV19, the J call TRBJ2-6; weak D call: TRBD2 (5 bases). The CDR3 has 15 residues. The germline gives CDR1 LNHDA, CDR2 SQIVND (reference sequence). V lost 3 bases to trimming and J lost 2 bases, with 8 bases between them. The CDR3 loop is CASSISGAGANVLTF. The CDR3 nucleotides read TGTGCCAGTAGTATCTCCGGGGCTGGGGCCAACGTCCTGACTTTC.

The chain recombines TRBV27 with TRBJ2-1, with 7 bases that match TRBD1. This CDR3 has 14 amino acids. Looked up from germline, CDR1 is MNHEY and CDR2 is SMNVEV (reference sequence). V lost 7 bases to trimming and J lost 6 bases; unmatched junction nucleotides: 9. The CDR3 protein is CASIPLGGRNEQFF. CDR3 coding DNA: TGTGCCAGCATCCCCTTAGGGGGCCGCAATGAGCAGTTCTTC.

This chain joins TRBV5-4 and TRBJ2-5; 7 nucleotides agree with TRBD1. The CDR3 is 13 amino acids. With 4 bases clipped from V and 3 bases from J, the junction kept 3 bases outside the gene matches. CDR1 and CDR2 from the germline V gene are SGHNT and YYREEE (reference sequence). The CDR3 nucleotides are TGTGCCAGCAGCCCTGGACAGGAAGAGACCCAGTACTTC. It encodes CASSPGQEETQYF.

This chain joins TRBV28 and TRBJ1-2; the D is unclear. This CDR3 spans 13 amino acids. The V gene lost 6 bases and the J gene lost 2 bases, with 10 bases spanning the gap. Per the germline V gene, CDR1 is MDHEN and CDR2 is SYDVKM. CDR3 residues: CASRPVSNYGYTF. The CDR3 coding sequence is TGTGCCAGCAGGCCAGTCAGCAACTATGGCTACACCTTC.

The V and J genes are TRBV5-1 and TRBJ1-3; 7 bases line up with TRBD1. Germline-derived CDR1 and CDR2 are SGHRS and YFSETQ. The CDR3 runs 17 residues. V lost 3 bases and J lost 0; bases outside the gene matches: 9. The CDR3 here is CASSSGDRSVSGNTIYF. In DNA, the CDR3 is TGCGCCAGCAGCTCCGGGGACAGATCTGTCTCTGGAAACACCATATATTTT.

The chain uses TRBV4-3 and TRBJ2-3; the match to TRBD2 covers 9 bases. V lost 2 bases and J lost 4; bases outside the gene matches: 4. The germline CDR1 and CDR2 sequences are LGHNA and YSLEER. This CDR3 comprises 15 residues. This CDR3 is CASSQPGLAPDTQYF. The DNA for the CDR3 is TGCGCCAGCAGCCAACCGGGACTAGCCCCAGATACGCAGTATTTT.

This chain uses TRBV19 with TRBJ1-4; TRBD1 aligns across 7 bases. The V gene's germline CDR1 is LNHDA and CDR2 SQIVND (reference sequence). V lost 7 bases and J lost 6; bases outside the gene matches: 14. CDR3 length equals 16 residues. The CDR3 sequence is CASTRTGSRQDEKLFF. As DNA, the CDR3 is TGTGCCAGTACCAGGACAGGTTCCCGTCAGGATGAAAAACTGTTTTTT.

With regard to this clone: The same CDR3 also results from other DNA sequences found in this sample. The chain uses TRBV18 and TRBJ2-3; D gene ambiguous. Trimming removed 2 bases at V and 4 bases at J, with 4 bases between. CDR3 length equals 12 residues. Germline CDR1 KGHSH, CDR2 LQKENI. CDR3 bases: TGTGCCAGCTCACCAATATCAGATACGCAGTATTTT. Encoded protein: CASSPISDTQYF.

The CDR3 is CASSISTVRQETQYF. Written as DNA, the CDR3 is TGTGCCAGTAGTATCTCGACGGTGAGACAAGAGACCCAGTACTTC. V and J are TRBV19 and TRBJ2-5; D not certain. CDR1 and CDR2 (germline): LNHDA, SQIVND (reference sequence). The CDR3 runs 15 residues. Trimming took off 3 bases at V and 2 bases at J, with 13 bases between the two ends. Variable domain in full (rest from reference TRBV19 and TRBJ2-5): DGGITQSPKYLFRKEGQNVTLSCEQNLNHDAMYWYRQDPGQGLRLIYYSQIVNDFQKGDIAEGYSVSREKKESFPLTVTSAQKNPTAFYLCASSISTVRQETQYFGPGTRLLVL.